The sequence of this TCR beta chain was determined in a study of CD8 T cells in Susac syndrome (dated by TCRdb to about 2019). With respect to the entire study: The study used repertoire sequencing to test whether antigen drove CD8+ T cell activation and differentiation in Susac syndrome. The investigation overall reported the following: The study acknowledged that relatively few individuals were included in the TCR sequencing and HLA analysis.

The CDR3 measures 15 amino acids from cysteine to valine. Kept here is only the CDR3 DNA, which spans 45 bases and is read in frame from base 1. Based on the germline V gene (reference sequence), the CDR1 and CDR2 sequences are LNHNV and YYDKDF. Trimming removed 6 bases from V and 3 bases from J, leaving 18 bases between the germline ends. Comment on this clonotype: Its antigen remains undetermined. No base quality information exists; no much larger clone differs at one position.

RNA was extracted with the RNeasy kit and roughly 0.45 to 1 ug was reverse transcribed using random hexamers. TCR beta CDR3 regions were amplified with the immunoSEQ multiplex PCR assay covering 54 Vbeta and 13 Jbeta segments. PCR amplification bias was corrected using a synthetic template baseline for primer optimization and computational correction. The source study handled its data this way. Reads were assigned to V, D and J genes according to IMGT and analyzed in immunoSEQ Analyzer, with only productive sequences retained. Clonality was computed as one minus Shannon entropy normalized by log2 of the number of productive unique sequences. For each patient and control, public and private clones were evaluated among the 100 most prevalent clones. Clones were defined as Susac-specific when absent from the healthy and MS cohorts, from about 1,100 published viral clones and from other ImmuneACCESS disease sequences. TCRdb ran its own pipeline on the public reads, namely fastp trimming at Q25 and MiXCR clone calling, and kept in-frame beta chains. Rows merge per CDR3 protein into single entries with the most common DNA and genes. The V and J calls, along with clone size, are taken from TCRdb and not from the paper's own processing. Within this sample are some 260,000 distinct CDR3 sequences, with just over 90% of them counted one time only. Together, the top ten hold about 0.071% of the sample.

Peripheral blood CD8+ and CD4+ T cells from healthy donors, Susac syndrome patients and multiple sclerosis patients were profiled using high-throughput TCR beta sequencing. Multiple sclerosis controls were treatment-naive patients with stable or active relapsing-remitting disease fulfilling revised McDonald criteria. Bulk CD8+ and CD4+ T cells were purified magnetically by negative isolation, whereas CD8+ TEMRA cells were enriched by FACS. Blood was collected in EDTA tubes and processed within 24 hours, with PBMCs isolated through density gradient centrifugation. PBMCs intended for TCR sequencing were cryopreserved in liquid nitrogen and were subsequently thawed in a 37 degrees C water bath. A purity of at least 90% was achieved for sorted or isolated CD4+, CD8+ and CD8+ TEMRA cells.

This receptor was taken from a human donor with multiple sclerosis. Sample: CD4+ T cells from PBMCs. Rearrangement joined TRBV15 to TRBJ2-7; the D segment may tentatively be TRBD1 or TRBD2, each giving 5 matched bases. CDR3 region: CATRVFKGTFYEQYV. The bases are TGTGCCACCAGGGTCTTTAAGGGGACCTTCTACGAGCAGTACGTC.